The 8 T cell receptor beta chains below all came from one sample that was sequenced in a study of T-cell memory formation after mild COVID-19. TCRdb re-called the 5' RACE reads through MiXCR, storing one row per CDR3 protein. This table has just over 350,000 distinct CDR3 sequences, approximately 14% appearing once. The sequenced sample consisted of PBMCs or a T cell subset sorted from them (not recorded which). Receptor source: a man younger than 35 who had mild COVID-19 (a few samples of this study predate the infection). Cell type and time point are not known.

This clonotype turned up a few times. The V gene is TRBV28, the J gene TRBJ2-5; 8 bases are a match to TRBD2. This CDR3 contains 16 residues. Per the germline V gene, CDR1 is MDHEN and CDR2 is SYDVKM. J gave up 5 bases and V 4 bases, and 12 bases lay outside the gene matches. The CDR3 DNA is TGTGCCAGCAGTTCCCCCTCACGGGGGGGCCTGGAGACCCAGTACTTC. Amino acids: CASSSPSRGGLETQYF.

The table lists this clonotype with a few counts. The chain combines TRBV24-1 with TRBJ1-2, with D perhaps TRBD1 (5 bases). CDR1 is KGHDR, CDR2 SFDVKD, per germline. The V and J ends lost 5 bases and 4 bases respectively, with 10 bases between them. CDR3 length: 13 residues. CDR3 nucleotides: TGTGCCACCAGTGTAGACAGAGCCTATGGCTACACCTTC. Its translation is CATSVDRAYGYTF.

This chain connects TRBV4-3 to TRBJ2-7; D ambiguous. Germline loops: CDR1 LGHNA, CDR2 YSLEER. V lost 1 base, J lost 3 bases, and 13 bases lay in between. This CDR3 comprises 15 residues. The chain's CDR3 is CASSQVVGSLYEQYF. For the CDR3, the DNA is TGCGCCAGCAGCCAAGTGGTCGGATCTCTCTACGAGCAGTACTTC.

The chain is built from TRBV6-2 or TRBV6-3 and TRBJ2-5, with D perhaps matching TRBD1 or TRBD2 (7 bases each). V dropped 5 bases and J dropped 5 bases, with 21 bases sitting between them. The V gene's germline CDR1 is MNHEY and CDR2 SVGEGT. This CDR3 spans 16 amino acids. CDR3 sequence: CASSPARGRGRETQYF. The CDR3 DNA reads as TGTGCCAGCAGTCCCGCTAGGGGGCGGGGGAGGGAGACCCAGTACTTC.

The chain is built from TRBV4-2 and TRBJ1-4; no clear D gene. The V end lost 4 bases, the J end lost 4 bases, and 10 bases lay between the germline ends. Germline-derived CDR1 and CDR2 are LGHNA and YNFKEQ. The CDR3 has 14 amino acids. Here the CDR3 reads CASSPLEINEKLFF. CDR3 nucleotide sequence: TGTGCCAGCAGCCCCTTGGAGATTAATGAAAAACTGTTTTTT.

As to this clonotype: Just one base apart from a much larger clone, this may be a read error. The rearrangement uses TRBV7-9 and TRBJ2-2; D unresolved. V dropped 1 base and J dropped 0 bases, with 3 bases sitting between them. The CDR3 extends over 14 amino acids. Germline V gives CDR1 SEHNR, CDR2 FQNEAQ (reference sequence). The CDR3 nucleotides are TGTGCCAGCAGCTTAGTCACGAACACCGGGGAGCTGTTTTTT. Translation gives CASSLVTNTGELFF.

J is TRBJ1-5 and V is TRBV24-1; D is unclear. V was trimmed by 3 bases and J by 1 base, leaving 12 bases between them. CDR1 is KGHDR and CDR2 is SFDVKD in the germline V gene. The CDR3 is made up of 16 amino acids. CDR3 sequence: CATSDPPSLSNQPQHF. DNA for the CDR3: TGTGCCACCAGTGATCCCCCCTCTCTGAGCAATCAGCCCCAGCATTTT.

This chain connects TRBV18 to TRBJ1-4; 8 bases align to TRBD1. The germline V gene encodes CDR1 KGHSH and CDR2 LQKENI. The trim removed 5 bases at V and 5 bases at J, leaving 4 bases unmatched. The CDR3 sequence is 14 residues long. The CDR3 here is CASSDRGRNEKLFF. The CDR3, as DNA: TGTGCCAGCTCAGACAGGGGAAGAAATGAAAAACTGTTTTTT.